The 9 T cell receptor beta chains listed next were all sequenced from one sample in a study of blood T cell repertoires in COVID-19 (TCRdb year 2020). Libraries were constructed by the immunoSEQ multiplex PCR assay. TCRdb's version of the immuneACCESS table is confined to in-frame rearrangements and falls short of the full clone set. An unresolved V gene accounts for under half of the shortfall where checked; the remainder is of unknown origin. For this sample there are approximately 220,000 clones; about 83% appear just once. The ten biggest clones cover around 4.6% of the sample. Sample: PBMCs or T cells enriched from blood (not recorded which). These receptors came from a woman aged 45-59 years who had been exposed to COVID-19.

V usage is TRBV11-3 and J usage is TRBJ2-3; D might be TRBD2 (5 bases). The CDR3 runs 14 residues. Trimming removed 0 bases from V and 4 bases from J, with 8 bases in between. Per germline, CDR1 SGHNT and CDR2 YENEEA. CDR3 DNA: TGTGCCAGCAGCTTAGATCCCGGGGCAGATACGCAGTATTTT. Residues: CASSLDPGADTQYF.

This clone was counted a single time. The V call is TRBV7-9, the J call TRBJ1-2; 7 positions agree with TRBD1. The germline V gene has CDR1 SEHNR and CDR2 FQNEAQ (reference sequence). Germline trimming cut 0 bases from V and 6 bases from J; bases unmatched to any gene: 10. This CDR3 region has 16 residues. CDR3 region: CASSLAMGTAANGYTF. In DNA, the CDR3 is TGTGCCAGCAGCTTAGCGATGGGGACAGCCGCCAATGGCTACACCTTC.

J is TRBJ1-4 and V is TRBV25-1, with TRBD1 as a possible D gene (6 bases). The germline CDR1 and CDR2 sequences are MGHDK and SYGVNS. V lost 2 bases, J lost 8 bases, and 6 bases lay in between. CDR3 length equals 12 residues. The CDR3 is CASSEGQEKLFF. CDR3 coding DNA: TGTGCCAGCAGTGAAGGACAGGAAAAACTGTTTTTT.

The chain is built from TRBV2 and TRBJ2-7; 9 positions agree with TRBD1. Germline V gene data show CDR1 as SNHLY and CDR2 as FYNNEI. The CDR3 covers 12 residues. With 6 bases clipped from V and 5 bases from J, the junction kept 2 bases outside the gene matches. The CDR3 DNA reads TGTGCCAGCAGGACAGGGGGAAACGAGCAGTACTTC. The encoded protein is CASRTGGNEQYF.

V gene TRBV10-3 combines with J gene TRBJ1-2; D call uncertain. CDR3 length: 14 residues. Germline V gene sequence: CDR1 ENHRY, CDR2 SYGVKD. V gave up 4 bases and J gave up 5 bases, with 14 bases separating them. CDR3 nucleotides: TGTGCCATCAGTGTAGAGGGTCCGGGATATGGCTACACCTTC. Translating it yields CAISVEGPGYGYTF.

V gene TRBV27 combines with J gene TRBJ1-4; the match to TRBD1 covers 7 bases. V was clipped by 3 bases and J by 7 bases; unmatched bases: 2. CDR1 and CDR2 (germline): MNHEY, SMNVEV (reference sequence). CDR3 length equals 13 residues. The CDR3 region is CASSFSGGEKLFF. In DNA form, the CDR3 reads TGTGCCAGCAGTTTCTCAGGGGGTGAAAAACTGTTTTTT.

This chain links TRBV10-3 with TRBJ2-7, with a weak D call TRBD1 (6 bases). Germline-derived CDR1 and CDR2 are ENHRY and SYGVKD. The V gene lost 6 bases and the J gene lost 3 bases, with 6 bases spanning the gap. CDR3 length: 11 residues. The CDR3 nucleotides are TGTGCCATCAGGGACAGCTACGAGCAGTACTTC. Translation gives CAIRDSYEQYF.

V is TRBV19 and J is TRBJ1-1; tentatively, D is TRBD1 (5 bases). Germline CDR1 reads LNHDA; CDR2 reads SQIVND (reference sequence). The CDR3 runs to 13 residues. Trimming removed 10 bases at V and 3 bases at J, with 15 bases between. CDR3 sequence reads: CATRPEGDTEAFF. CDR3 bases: TGTGCCACCCGTCCCGAAGGGGACACTGAAGCTTTCTTT.

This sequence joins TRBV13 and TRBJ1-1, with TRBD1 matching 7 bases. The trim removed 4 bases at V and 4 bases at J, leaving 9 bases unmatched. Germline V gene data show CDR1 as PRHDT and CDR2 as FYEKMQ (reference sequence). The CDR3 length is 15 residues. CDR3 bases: TGTGCCAGCAGCTCATACAGGGGAAAGGGCACTGAAGCTTTCTTT. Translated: CASSSYRGKGTEAFF.